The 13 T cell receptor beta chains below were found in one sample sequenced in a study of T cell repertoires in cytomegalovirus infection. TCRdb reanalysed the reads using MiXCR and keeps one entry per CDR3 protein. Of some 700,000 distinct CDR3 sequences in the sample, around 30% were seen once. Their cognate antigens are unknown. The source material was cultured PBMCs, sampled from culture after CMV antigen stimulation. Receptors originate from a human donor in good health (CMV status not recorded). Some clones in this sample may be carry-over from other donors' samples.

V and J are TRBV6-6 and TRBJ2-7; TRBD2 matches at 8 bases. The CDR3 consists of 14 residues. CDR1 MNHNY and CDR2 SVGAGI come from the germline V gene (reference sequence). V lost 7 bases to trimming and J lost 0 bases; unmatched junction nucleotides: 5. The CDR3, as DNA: TGTGCCAGCAAGCAGGCGGGGGGCTCCTACGAGCAGTACTTC. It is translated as CASKQAGGSYEQYF.

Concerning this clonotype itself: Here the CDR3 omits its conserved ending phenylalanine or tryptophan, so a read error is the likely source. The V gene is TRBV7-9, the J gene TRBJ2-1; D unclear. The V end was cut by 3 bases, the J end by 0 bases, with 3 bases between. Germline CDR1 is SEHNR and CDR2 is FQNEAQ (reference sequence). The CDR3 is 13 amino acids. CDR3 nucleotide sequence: TGTGCCAGCAGCTTGGGCTCCTACAATGAGCAGTTCCTC. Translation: CASSLGSYNEQFL.

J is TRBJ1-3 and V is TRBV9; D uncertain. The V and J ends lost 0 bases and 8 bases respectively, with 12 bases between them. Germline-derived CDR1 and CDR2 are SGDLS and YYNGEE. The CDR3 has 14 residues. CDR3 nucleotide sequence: TGTGCCAGCAGCGTAGGACACAGTGGTGACACCATATATTTT. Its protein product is CASSVGHSGDTIYF. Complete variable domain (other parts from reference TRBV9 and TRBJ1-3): DSGVTQTPKHLITATGQRVTLRCSPRSGDLSVYWYQQSLDQGLQFLIQYYNGEERAKGNILERFSAQQFPDLHSELNLSSLELGDSALYFCASSVGHSGDTIYFGEGSWLTVV.

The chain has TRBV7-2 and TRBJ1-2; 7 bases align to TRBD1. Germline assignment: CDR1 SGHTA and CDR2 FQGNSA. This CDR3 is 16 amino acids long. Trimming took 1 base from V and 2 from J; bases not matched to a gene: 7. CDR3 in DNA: TGTGCCAGCAGCTTAGGAAGACAGGGCCCCAACTATGGCTACACCTTC. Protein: CASSLGRQGPNYGYTF.

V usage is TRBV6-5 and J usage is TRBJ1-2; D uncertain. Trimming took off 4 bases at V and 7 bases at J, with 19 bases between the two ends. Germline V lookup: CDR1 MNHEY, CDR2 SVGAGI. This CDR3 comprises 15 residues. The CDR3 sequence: CASSSPSTEGRGYTF. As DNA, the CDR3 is TGTGCCAGCAGTTCCCCGTCAACGGAGGGTCGTGGCTACACCTTC.

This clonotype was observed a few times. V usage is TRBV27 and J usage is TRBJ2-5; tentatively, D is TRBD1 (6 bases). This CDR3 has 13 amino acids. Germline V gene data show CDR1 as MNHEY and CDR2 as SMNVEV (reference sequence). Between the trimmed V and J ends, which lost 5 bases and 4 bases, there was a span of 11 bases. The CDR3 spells CASSERGRETQYF. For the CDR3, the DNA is TGTGCCAGCAGTGAGAGGGGGAGAGAGACCCAGTACTTC.

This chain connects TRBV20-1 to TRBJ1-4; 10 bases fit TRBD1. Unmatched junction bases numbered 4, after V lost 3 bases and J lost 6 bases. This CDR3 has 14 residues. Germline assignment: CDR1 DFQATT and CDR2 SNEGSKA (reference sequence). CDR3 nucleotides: TGCAGTGCTAGCCCCGGGACAGGGGATGAAAAACTGTTTTTT. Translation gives CSASPGTGDEKLFF.

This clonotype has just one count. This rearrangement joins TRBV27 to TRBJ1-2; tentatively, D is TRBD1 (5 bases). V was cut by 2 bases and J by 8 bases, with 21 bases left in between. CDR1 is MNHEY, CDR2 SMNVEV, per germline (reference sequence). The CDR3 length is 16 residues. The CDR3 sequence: CASSLKYGTGGFGYTF. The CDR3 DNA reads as TGTGCCAGCAGTTTAAAATACGGAACAGGTGGATTCGGCTACACCTTC.

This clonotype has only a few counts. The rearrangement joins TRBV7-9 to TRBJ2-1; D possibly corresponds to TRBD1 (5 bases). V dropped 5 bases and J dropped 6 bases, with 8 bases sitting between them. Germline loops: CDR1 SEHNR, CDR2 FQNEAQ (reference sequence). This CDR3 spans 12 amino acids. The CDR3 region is CASSQGFNEQFF. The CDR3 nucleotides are TGTGCCAGCAGCCAGGGTTTCAATGAGCAGTTCTTC.

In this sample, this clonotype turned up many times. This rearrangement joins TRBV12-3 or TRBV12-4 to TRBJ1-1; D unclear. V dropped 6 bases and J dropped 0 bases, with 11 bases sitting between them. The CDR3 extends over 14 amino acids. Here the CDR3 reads CASSPGVMNTEAFF. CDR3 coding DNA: TGTGCCAGCAGCCCGGGAGTAATGAACACTGAAGCTTTCTTT.

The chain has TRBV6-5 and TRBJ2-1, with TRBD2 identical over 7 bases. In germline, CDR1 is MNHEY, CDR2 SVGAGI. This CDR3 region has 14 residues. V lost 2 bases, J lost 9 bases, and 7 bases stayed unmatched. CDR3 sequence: CASSYDGLDSEQFF. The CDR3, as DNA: TGTGCCAGCAGTTACGACGGACTAGACAGTGAGCAGTTCTTC.

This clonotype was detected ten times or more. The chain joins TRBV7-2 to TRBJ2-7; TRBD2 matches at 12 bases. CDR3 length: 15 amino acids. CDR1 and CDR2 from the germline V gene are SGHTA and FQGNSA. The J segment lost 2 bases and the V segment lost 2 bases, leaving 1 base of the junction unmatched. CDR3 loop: CASSLLAGGAYEQYF. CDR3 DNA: TGTGCCAGCAGCTTACTAGCGGGGGGGGCCTACGAGCAGTACTTC.

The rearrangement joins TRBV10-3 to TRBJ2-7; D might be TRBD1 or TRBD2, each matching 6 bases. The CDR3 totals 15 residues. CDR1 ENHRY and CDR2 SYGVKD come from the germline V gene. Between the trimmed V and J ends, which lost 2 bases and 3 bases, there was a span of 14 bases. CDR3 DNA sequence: TGTGCCATCAGTGAGAAGGGGGGCCTGGTCTACGAGCAGTACTTC. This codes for CAISEKGGLVYEQYF.